This TCR beta chain comes out of a study of T cell clones after liver transplantation. There are 14 residues in the CDR3. The germline CDR1 and CDR2 sequences are LNHDA and SQIVND (reference sequence). V trimming: 10 bases; J trimming: 5 bases; junction bases outside the gene matches: 10. The protocol was immunoSEQ multiplex PCR, while the TCRdb copy is restricted to in-frame clones and leaves out a portion. Found here are fewer than 80,000 clones, around 80% of them singletons; the top ten hold about 2%. This receptor was obtained from a human patient who received a liver transplant. A subset of T cells may come from the graft donor. The chain links TRBV19 to TRBJ1-3; 8 bases match TRBD1. Sequencing used CD4+ T cells from blood, obtained roughly 50 months after liver transplant. This CDR3 reads CATKQGEYRNTIYF. CDR3 coding DNA: TGTGCCACAAAACAGGGGGAATACAGAAACACCATATATTTT.